Following are 29 T cell receptor beta chains from one sample sequenced in a study of cytomegalovirus exposure and HLA in healthy donors. It was with 60 Vbeta and 13 Jbeta primers that the PCR ran. Clones were sequenced by immunoSEQ multiplex PCR, and TCRdb holds only the in-frame ones, with some missing. Of about 130,000 clones in the sample, approximately 80% were seen once. The sample comprised PBMCs. Receptor source: a woman between 35 and 50 years old in good health and CMV-seropositive.

The chain employs TRBV2 and TRBJ2-7; TRBD2 matches 10 bases. The V and J ends lost 1 base and 3 bases, in that order; junction bases with no gene match: 0. This CDR3 is 14 amino acids long. CDR1 and CDR2 (germline): SNHLY, FYNNEI. The CDR3 loop is CASSEGTSGYEQYF. CDR3 coding DNA: TGTGCCAGCAGTGAAGGGACTAGCGGCTACGAGCAGTACTTC.

The gene calls are TRBV28 and TRBJ2-5; 7 nucleotides agree with TRBD2. Germline trimming cut 2 bases from V and 5 bases from J; bases unmatched to any gene: 17. Germline CDR1 and CDR2: MDHEN and SYDVKM. The CDR3 covers 18 residues. The CDR3 DNA is TGTGCCAGCAGTTTAAAACCGGTAGCGGCGGGAGAAGGTGAGACCCAGTACTTC. Translation: CASSLKPVAAGEGETQYF.

This chain joins TRBV6-1 and TRBJ2-7; 10 nucleotides agree with TRBD2. The CDR3 runs to 14 residues. Unmatched junction bases numbered 3, after V lost 6 bases and J lost 1 base. The germline V gene encodes CDR1 MNHNS and CDR2 SASEGT. As DNA, the CDR3 is TGTGCCAGCAGGTTACTAGCGGGATCCTACGAGCAGTACTTC. Translated, it gives CASRLLAGSYEQYF.

This chain links TRBV27 with TRBJ1-3, with D perhaps matching TRBD1 (5 bases). CDR1 MNHEY and CDR2 SMNVEV come from the germline V gene (reference sequence). CDR3 length equals 14 residues. V shed 3 bases and J shed 2 bases, with 8 bases lying between them. CDR3 sequence: CASSLGGAGNTIYF. The CDR3 DNA reads TGTGCCAGCAGTTTGGGGGGAGCTGGAAACACCATATATTTT.

CDR3: CASSRGTEFREQYF. The CDR3 DNA follows: TGTGCCAGCAGCCGCGGGACAGAGTTTCGAGAGCAGTACTTC. The chain carries TRBV14 and TRBJ2-7; possibly TRBD1 for D (7 bases). CDR3 length: 14 residues. With 4 bases removed from V and 7 bases from J, the gap between germline ends came to 17 bases. Germline V gene lookup returns CDR1 SGHDN and CDR2 FVKESK.

The table lists this clone with a few counts. The J gene is TRBJ2-7, the V gene TRBV4-1; 7 bases are a match to TRBD1. CDR1 and CDR2 (germline): MGHRA, YSYEKL. The length of the CDR3 is 13 residues. V lost 4 bases to trimming and J lost 3 bases; unmatched junction nucleotides: 3. CDR3 sequence: CASSPDRNYEQYF. CDR3 nucleotides: TGCGCCAGCAGCCCGGACAGGAACTACGAGCAGTACTTC.

Here the CDR3 DNA reads TGCGCCAGCAGCCAAGTAGGCAGGCATTACGAGCAGTACTTC. Residues: CASSQVGRHYEQYF. The chain joins TRBV4-1 to TRBJ2-7, with no clear D. The CDR3 contains 14 residues. The V and J ends lost 1 base and 4 bases respectively, with 11 bases between them. Per germline, CDR1 MGHRA and CDR2 YSYEKL.

This clone occurred once. V usage is TRBV6-5 and J usage is TRBJ2-1, with 14 bases that match TRBD2. The CDR3 has 13 residues. V was clipped by 8 bases and J by 7 bases; unmatched bases: 1. CDR1 is MNHEY, CDR2 SVGAGI, per germline. In DNA form, the CDR3 reads TGTGCCAGCGGGACTAGCGGGAGAAATGAGCAGTTCTTC. Its translation is CASGTSGRNEQFF.

This clone came up once. The chain uses TRBV7-2 and TRBJ2-1, with 16 nucleotides matching TRBD2. There are 19 residues in the CDR3. With 4 bases clipped from V and 3 bases from J, the junction kept 9 bases outside the gene matches. The germline V gene has CDR1 SGHTA and CDR2 FQGNSA. The CDR3 loop is CASSSAGTSGRANYNEQFF. Here the CDR3 DNA reads TGTGCCAGCAGCTCCGCCGGGACTAGCGGGAGGGCTAACTACAATGAGCAGTTCTTC.

This clone was found a few times. The rearrangement links TRBV11-2 to TRBJ2-5; D is uncertain. In germline, CDR1 is SGHAT, CDR2 FQNNGV. There are 13 residues in the CDR3. The V end lost 0 bases, the J end lost 7 bases, and 9 bases lay between the germline ends. The CDR3 sequence is CASSLESLSTQYF. The CDR3 coding sequence is TGTGCCAGCAGCTTAGAATCCCTCTCGACCCAGTACTTC. The variable domain in full, completed from reference TRBV11-2 and TRBJ2-5, reads EAGVAQSPRYKIIEKRQSVAFWCNPISGHATLYWYQQILGQGPKLLIQFQNNGVVDDSQLPKDRFSAERLKGVDSTLKIQPAKLEDSAVYLCASSLESLSTQYFGPGTRLLVL.

CDR3 coding DNA: TGCGCCAGCAGCTTTCAGACAGGAAACACTATGAACACTGAAGCTTTCTTT. It translates to CASSFQTGNTMNTEAFF. This chain joins TRBV5-1 and TRBJ1-1; possible D gene TRBD1, 6 bases. CDR1 SGHRS and CDR2 YFSETQ come from the germline V gene. The CDR3 covers 17 residues. Between the trimmed V and J ends, which lost 2 bases and 0 bases, there was a span of 17 bases.

A remark on this clone: Because it lacks the conserved phenylalanine or tryptophan at the end, this CDR3 is likely a read error. The chain combines TRBV10-3 with TRBJ1-5, with D possibly matching TRBD1 (6 bases). Trimming pared 7 bases from V and 1 base from J, leaving 8 bases between. The CDR3 covers 13 residues. The germline V gene encodes CDR1 ENHRY and CDR2 SYGVKD. The CDR3 DNA is TGTGCCATCAACAGGGAAAGCAATCAGCCCCAGCATTCT. Protein: CAINRESNQPQHS.

CDR3 DNA sequence: TGTGCCAGTAGTGTGACTAGCGGGAGCTCCTACAATGAGCAGTTCTTC. Protein product: CASSVTSGSSYNEQFF. The gene calls are TRBV19 and TRBJ2-1; 12 nucleotides agree with TRBD2. Germline V gene sequence: CDR1 LNHDA, CDR2 SQIVND (reference sequence). The trim removed 5 bases at V and 0 bases at J, leaving 2 bases unmatched. The CDR3 length is 16 residues.

This clone appeared a single time. The J gene is TRBJ2-1, the V gene TRBV19; perhaps TRBD1 as D (6 bases). CDR1 and CDR2 (germline): LNHDA, SQIVND (reference sequence). This CDR3 contains 16 residues. V gave up 5 bases and J gave up 3 bases, with 17 bases separating them. The chain's CDR3 is CASSPQGLRVYNEQFF. CDR3 nucleotide sequence: TGTGCCAGTAGTCCCCAGGGGTTGCGGGTCTACAATGAGCAGTTCTTC.

The chain is built from TRBV30 and TRBJ1-2; D unresolved. V was pared by 3 bases and J by 4 bases, with 9 bases between. The germline V gene encodes CDR1 GTSNPN and CDR2 SVGIG (reference sequence). This CDR3 has 12 amino acids. CDR3 residues: CAWSGGSYGYTF. DNA for the CDR3: TGTGCCTGGAGCGGAGGTAGCTATGGCTACACCTTC.

This clone was counted between two and nine times. The gene calls are TRBV28 and TRBJ2-1, with 9 bases fitting TRBD2. This CDR3 region has 15 residues. V lost 6 bases, J lost 8 bases, and 11 bases stayed unmatched. Germline CDR1 is MDHEN and CDR2 is SYDVKM. Here the CDR3 reads CASRVAGVLAHEQFF. In nucleotides, the CDR3 is TGTGCCAGCAGAGTAGCGGGAGTGCTCGCCCATGAGCAGTTCTTC.

This clone occurred a few times. V gene TRBV27 combines with J gene TRBJ2-3; D not resolved. Germline lookup yields CDR1 MNHEY and CDR2 SMNVEV (reference sequence). V lost 0 bases and J lost 11, with 12 bases in between. This CDR3 spans 13 amino acids. In DNA form, the CDR3 reads TGTGCCAGCAGTTTATCGACTGGCGGAATGCAGTATTTT. Protein product: CASSLSTGGMQYF.

The genes are TRBV9 and TRBJ2-7; tentatively, D is TRBD1 (5 bases). This CDR3 spans 14 amino acids. Trimming left V 4 bases short and J 1 base short, with 12 bases between. CDR1 is SGDLS and CDR2 is YYNGEE in the germline V gene. CDR3 region: CASSQRGSSYEQYF. CDR3 DNA sequence: TGTGCCAGCAGCCAAAGGGGCTCTTCCTACGAGCAGTACTTC.

The V gene is TRBV4-2, the J gene TRBJ2-5, with 7 bases fitting TRBD2. The germline gives CDR1 LGHNA, CDR2 YNFKEQ. V dropped 8 bases and J dropped 1; count of bases not matched to a gene: 4. CDR3 size: 13 residues. The chain's CDR3 is CASGRASQETQYF. In nucleotides, the CDR3 is TGTGCCAGCGGGAGGGCCAGCCAAGAGACCCAGTACTTC.

The chain has TRBV7-9 and TRBJ2-1; D is unclear. This CDR3 spans 15 amino acids. CDR1 SEHNR and CDR2 FQNEAQ come from the germline V gene (reference sequence). V was cut by 3 bases and J by 2 bases, with 11 bases left in between. The CDR3: CASSLAGGTYNEQFF. The CDR3 coding sequence is TGTGCCAGCAGCTTGGCAGGTGGAACCTACAATGAGCAGTTCTTC. Filled out from reference TRBV7-9 and TRBJ2-1, the complete variable domain reads DTGVSQNPRHKITKRGQNVTFRCDPISEHNRLYWYRQTLGQGPEFLTYFQNEAQLEKSRLLSDRFSAERPKGSFSTLEIQRTEQGDSAMYLCASSLAGGTYNEQFFGPGTRLTVL.

V gene TRBV29-1 combines with J gene TRBJ2-1, with D perhaps matching TRBD2 (5 bases). With 2 bases removed from V and 9 bases from J, the gap between germline ends came to 11 bases. Germline V gene data show CDR1 as SQVTM and CDR2 as ANQGSEA. The CDR3 is made up of 12 amino acids. DNA for the CDR3: TGCAGCGTTGAAAAGTCTCGGGGTGAGCAGTTCTTC. This sequence encodes CSVEKSRGEQFF.

This clone was counted only a few times. The CDR3, as DNA: TGTGCCAGCAGCCCCCCCAGGGAGGGGGCGACGGTAGCGGGATCAGTGGAGACCCAGTACTTC. Translating it yields CASSPPREGATVAGSVETQYF. The chain recombines TRBV14 with TRBJ2-5; D perhaps matches TRBD2 (8 bases). Germline CDR1 reads SGHDN; CDR2 reads FVKESK. The ends were cut back, 4 bases at V and 5 bases at J, with 35 bases in the middle. The CDR3 covers 21 residues.

The V and J genes are TRBV2 and TRBJ1-5; 8 bases line up with TRBD1. The V gene's germline CDR1 is SNHLY and CDR2 FYNNEI. There are 14 residues in the CDR3. Here the CDR3 DNA reads TGTGCGACCCAGGGGGCGGGAAGCAATCAGCCCCAGCATTTT. Amino acids: CATQGAGSNQPQHF.

V gene TRBV6-5 combines with J gene TRBJ1-5; D is unclear. Germline-derived CDR1 and CDR2 are MNHEY and SVGAGI. The CDR3 covers 14 residues. Trimming removed 11 bases from V and 1 base from J, with 15 bases in between. CDR3 sequence reads: CAVARAGSNQPQHF. CDR3 sequence (DNA): TGTGCCGTGGCAAGGGCGGGAAGCAATCAGCCCCAGCATTTT.

The rearrangement links TRBV21-1 to TRBJ1-2. TRBV21-1 is a recognized pseudogene. This CDR3 comprises 12 residues. The CDR3 here is CASPDGGDGYTF. CDR3 in DNA: TGTGCCAGCCCGGACGGGGGAGATGGCTACACCTTC.

V and J are TRBV28 and TRBJ2-1; 7 positions match TRBD2. This CDR3 has 11 amino acids. Germline loops: CDR1 MDHEN, CDR2 SYDVKM. Germline trimming cut 5 bases from V and 16 bases from J; bases unmatched to any gene: 8. The CDR3 coding sequence is TGTGCCAGCAGTGGGGCGGGAGAGTCTTTCTTC. It specifies CASSGAGESFF.

The rearrangement joins TRBV6-5 to TRBJ2-7; tentative D call: TRBD1 (6 bases). The germline V gene has CDR1 MNHEY and CDR2 SVGAGI. V lost 5 bases and J 6 bases, leaving 8 bases between the germline ends. The CDR3 loop spans 11 amino acids. The CDR3 sequence is CASSTGIEQYF. The CDR3 coding sequence is TGTGCCAGCAGTACAGGGATCGAGCAGTACTTC.

The chain combines TRBV28 with TRBJ1-2, with D hard to call. The germline CDR1 and CDR2 sequences are MDHEN and SYDVKM. This CDR3 spans 14 amino acids. V gave up 1 base and J gave up 6 bases, with 12 bases separating them. The chain's CDR3 is CASSLSQSGNGYTF. The CDR3 nucleotides read TGTGCCAGCAGTTTATCTCAGTCGGGGAATGGCTACACCTTC.

The chain has TRBV4-2 and TRBJ2-2; D unclear. This CDR3 is built from 16 residues. From germline, CDR1 is LGHNA and CDR2 YNFKEQ. Trimming stripped 2 bases from V and 0 bases from J, with 10 bases between. CDR3 region: CASSQTPGTNTGELFF. CDR3 DNA sequence: TGTGCCAGCAGCCAAACCCCAGGTACGAACACCGGGGAGCTGTTTTTT.